The clone carrying this TCR beta chain showed up just a few times. Antigen: not known. This entry belongs to a study of blood T cells in healthy people across ages. With 5 bases removed from V and 0 bases from J, the gap between germline ends came to 14 bases. CDR1 SGHTA and CDR2 FQGNSA come from the germline V gene. The CDR3 contains 16 residues. It was with a sample-barcoded 5' primer and a J-beta primer mix that a second PCR of roughly 7 to 12 cycles was run. Researchers report that a template-switch adaptor with 12 random nucleotides tagged each cDNA molecule. TCRdb re-analysed the 5' RACE reads in MiXCR, keeping a single row per CDR3 protein. Altogether 800,000 to 950,000 distinct CDR3 sequences are present, about 48% being singletons, with the ten largest covering 13%. Findings and limits, study-wide: TCR beta diversity correlated strongly with naive T cell percentage. In older individuals, TCR beta diversity per million T cells was lower, falling roughly linearly with age.

This chain connects TRBV7-2 to TRBJ2-1, with no clear D. The sequenced material came from blood. This TCR was recovered from a young man in good health. CDR3 sequence: CASSVWGSSSYNEQFF. The CDR3 coding sequence is TGTGCCAGCAGCGTCTGGGGATCATCCTCCTACAATGAGCAGTTCTTC.